These 23 T cell receptor beta chains were sequenced from one sample in a study of T cell changes during pregnancy in multiple sclerosis. TCRdb's copy holds only in-frame clones and misses some; the assay was immunoSEQ multiplex PCR. The table lists some 30,000 clones, approximately 88% of them singletons. Sequencing used CD8+ T cells from peripheral blood mononuclear cells, obtained before pregnancy. Every receptor here comes from a female donor with multiple sclerosis, enrolled in a pregnancy study.

The gene calls are TRBV4-1 and TRBJ2-1, with D unclear. The CDR3 spans 13 residues. The V and J ends lost 0 bases and 9 bases respectively, with 9 bases between them. Germline V gene data show CDR1 as MGHRA and CDR2 as YSYEKL. The CDR3 region is CASSQEAPSEQFF. CDR3 coding DNA: TGCGCCAGCAGCCAAGAGGCACCCAGTGAGCAGTTCTTC.

J is TRBJ2-7 and V is TRBV4-3; D is uncertain. CDR3 length equals 15 residues. Trimming removed 0 bases from V and 4 bases from J, with 13 bases in between. CDR1 and CDR2 (germline): LGHNA, YSLEER. CDR3 in amino acids: CASSQDGPPIYEQYF. CDR3 nucleotides: TGCGCCAGCAGCCAAGATGGCCCACCGATTTACGAGCAGTACTTC.

V usage is TRBV28 and J usage is TRBJ1-4; 8 bases match TRBD1. The CDR3 spans 13 residues. From germline, CDR1 is MDHEN and CDR2 SYDVKM. V was pared by 4 bases and J by 8 bases, with 3 bases of the junction left unmatched. CDR3 residues: CASSSTGVEKLFF. DNA for the CDR3: TGTGCCAGCAGTTCGACAGGGGTGGAAAAACTGTTTTTT.

J is TRBJ1-1 and V is TRBV27; 9 bases map to TRBD1. Germline V gives CDR1 MNHEY, CDR2 SMNVEV (reference sequence). This CDR3 contains 13 residues. Trimming took 6 bases from V and 4 from J; bases not matched to a gene: 3. The CDR3 spells CASSLTGGTEAFF. CDR3 DNA: TGTGCCAGCAGCTTGACAGGGGGCACTGAAGCTTTCTTT.

This rearrangement joins TRBV6-4 to TRBJ2-3; TRBD2 agrees at 9 bases. Germline V gives CDR1 MRHNA, CDR2 SNTAGT. CDR3 length equals 16 residues. V lost 3 bases to trimming and J lost 2 bases; unmatched junction nucleotides: 6. Here the CDR3 reads CASSETAGGSTDTQYF. CDR3 in DNA: TGTGCCAGCAGTGAGACGGCGGGAGGGTCCACAGATACGCAGTATTTT.

The chain employs TRBV27 and TRBJ1-1, with TRBD1 matching over 9 bases. The CDR3 is 18 residues long. From germline, CDR1 is MNHEY and CDR2 SMNVEV (reference sequence). The V segment lost 0 bases and the J segment 3 bases; nucleotides outside the gene matches: 11. The DNA for the CDR3 is TGTGCCAGCAGTTTATCTAACCTACAGGGGGCCGCGGACACTGAAGCTTTCTTT. Its translation is CASSLSNLQGAADTEAFF.

The V and J genes are TRBV6-1 and TRBJ1-5; TRBD1 agrees at 12 bases. Germline-derived CDR1 and CDR2 are MNHNS and SASEGT. The CDR3 is 15 amino acids. The trim removed 8 bases at V and 7 bases at J, leaving 9 bases unmatched. The CDR3 DNA reads as TGTGCCAGCCGTCCCGGGACAGGGGGCGGGCAGCCCCAGCATTTT. It codes for CASRPGTGGGQPQHF.

This sequence joins TRBV14 and TRBJ2-1; D remains ambiguous. The CDR3 covers 15 residues. Trimming left V 0 bases short and J 0 bases short, with 6 bases between. CDR1 and CDR2 (germline): SGHDN, FVKESK. The DNA for the CDR3 is TGTGCCAGCAGCCAAGAAGACTTCTCCTACAATGAGCAGTTCTTC. Its translation is CASSQEDFSYNEQFF.

The rearrangement joins TRBV7-6 to TRBJ1-2; tentative D call: TRBD1 (6 bases). Trimming shortened V by 1 base and J by 3 bases, and 12 bases separated the two germline ends. The CDR3 extends over 15 amino acids. Germline V gene data show CDR1 as SGHVS and CDR2 as FNYEAQ. The CDR3 loop reads CASSLDERGHYGYTF. In DNA form, the CDR3 reads TGTGCCAGCAGCTTAGACGAGCGGGGGCACTATGGCTACACCTTC.

The chain couples TRBV27 to TRBJ2-3; 11 nucleotides agree with TRBD2. The CDR3 totals 15 residues. CDR1 and CDR2 from the germline V gene are MNHEY and SMNVEV (reference sequence). After removal of 10 bases from V and 6 bases from J, the junction contained 12 bases not matched to a gene. DNA of the CDR3: TGTGCCACCATAGCGGGAGGGCCGGGAGGGGATACGCAGTATTTT. Translation gives CATIAGGPGGDTQYF.

This clone has at least ten counts. This chain links TRBV7-8 with TRBJ2-7, with 7 bases matching TRBD1. Per the germline V gene, CDR1 is SGHVS and CDR2 is FQNEAQ. V gave up 5 bases and J gave up 7 bases; unmatched junction bases: 14. The length of the CDR3 is 15 residues. The CDR3 region has the DNA TGTGCCAGCAGCATATCGGACAGGTCCTACCGGGAGCAGTACTTC. Translation gives CASSISDRSYREQYF.

The chain recombines TRBV2 with TRBJ2-5, with 8 bases identical to TRBD1. V dropped 8 bases and J dropped 6; count of bases not matched to a gene: 5. CDR1 and CDR2 (germline): SNHLY, FYNNEI. The CDR3 extends over 12 amino acids. The CDR3 DNA reads as TGTGCCAGCGGCGACAGGGGCAAGACCCAGTACTTC. It translates to CASGDRGKTQYF.

Regarding this clone: At one of its ends the junction is not consistent with the germline gene, which may arise from a read error. The gene calls are TRBV6-4 and TRBJ2-3; D gene ambiguous. CDR1 is MRHNA and CDR2 is SNTAGT in the germline V gene. The CDR3 spans 13 residues. The CDR3 DNA reads TGTGCCAGCGGTGATGAGAGCACAGATACGCAGTATTTT. This gives the protein CASGDESTDTQYF.

The V and J genes are TRBV5-6 and TRBJ1-6, with TRBD1 matching 7 bases. The CDR3 spans 15 residues. The ends lost 4 bases at V and 7 bases at J; junction bases unmatched: 8. CDR1 is SGHDT and CDR2 is YYEEEE in the germline V gene. CDR3 region: CASSPHQGVNSPLHF. The DNA for the CDR3 is TGTGCCAGCAGCCCCCACCAGGGGGTGAATTCACCCCTCCACTTT.

The rearrangement joins TRBV4-1 to TRBJ2-7, with a weak D call TRBD1 (5 bases). Trimming pared 0 bases from V and 2 bases from J, leaving 5 bases between. There are 13 residues in the CDR3. Germline CDR1 reads MGHRA; CDR2 reads YSYEKL. CDR3 region: CASSQETAYEQYF. The CDR3 bases are TGCGCCAGCAGCCAAGAGACAGCCTACGAGCAGTACTTC.

This chain uses TRBV27 with TRBJ1-1; a weak D match, TRBD1 (5 bases). V shed 5 bases and J shed 5 bases, with 12 bases lying between them. Germline CDR1 is MNHEY and CDR2 is SMNVEV (reference sequence). The CDR3 is 13 residues long. CDR3 nucleotides: TGTGCCAGCAGTCCCTTAGGGGATACTGAAGCTTTCTTT. It codes for CASSPLGDTEAFF.

The chain carries TRBV6-5 and TRBJ2-7; D possibly corresponds to TRBD2 (5 bases). The V end lost 2 bases, the J end lost 12 bases, and 17 bases lay between the germline ends. The germline V gene has CDR1 MNHEY and CDR2 SVGAGI. This CDR3 is 13 amino acids long. CDR3 in DNA: TGTGCCAGCAGTTACCGTGAGGAGGCGGAGTTGTACTTC. Protein product: CASSYREEAELYF.

The genes are TRBV5-6 and TRBJ2-7; TRBD1 is a possible D gene (5 bases). Germline V lookup: CDR1 SGHDT, CDR2 YYEEEE. Trimming took off 1 base at V and 5 bases at J, with 10 bases between the two ends. The CDR3 has 13 residues. In DNA form, the CDR3 reads TGTGCCAGCAGCTTGCTACAGGCACACGAGCAGTACTTC. This codes for CASSLLQAHEQYF. The full variable domain, rest sourced from reference TRBV5-6 and TRBJ2-7, is DAGVTQSPTHLIKTRGQQVTLRCSPKSGHDTVSWYQQALGQGPQFIFQYYEEEERQRGNFPDRFSGHQFPNYSSELNVNALLLGDSALYLCASSLLQAHEQYFGPGTRLTVT.

This chain connects TRBV2 to TRBJ2-5, with 9 bases identical to TRBD2. Germline CDR1 is SNHLY and CDR2 is FYNNEI. With 5 bases clipped from V and 4 bases from J, the junction kept 5 bases outside the gene matches. This CDR3 spans 14 amino acids. CDR3 in amino acids: CASSLAGVLETQYF. CDR3 coding DNA: TGTGCCAGCAGTTTAGCGGGAGTTCTAGAGACCCAGTACTTC.

This clone was seen a few times. Other nucleotide sequences from this sample produce the same CDR3. The chain is built from TRBV5-1 and TRBJ2-2, with 12 bases that match TRBD2. V shed 0 bases, J shed 5 bases, and the junction held 5 bases outside the gene matches. The CDR3 covers 17 residues. CDR1 is SGHRS, CDR2 YFSETQ, per germline. The CDR3 is CASSLGLAGGPTGELFF. CDR3 bases: TGCGCCAGCAGCTTGGGCCTAGCGGGAGGGCCAACCGGGGAGCTGTTTTTT.

This chain joins TRBV5-1 and TRBJ2-7; possible D gene TRBD1, 6 bases. This CDR3 has 13 residues. CDR1 is SGHRS, CDR2 YFSETQ, per germline. The germline V and J ends were trimmed by 5 bases and 5 bases, with 14 bases remaining between them. As DNA, the CDR3 is TGCGCCAGCAGTTTACAGGGTTTTGACGAGCAGTACTTC. Translation gives CASSLQGFDEQYF.

The rearrangement uses TRBV15 and TRBJ2-2; D not certain. CDR3 length: 11 residues. Trimming removed 5 bases from V and 8 bases from J, with 6 bases in between. The germline gives CDR1 LNHNV, CDR2 YYDKDF (reference sequence). CDR3 DNA: TGTGCCACCAGCTCCGGGGGGGAGCTGTTTTTT. It codes for CATSSGGELFF.

This chain links TRBV7-9 with TRBJ2-7; possible D gene TRBD1, 5 bases. Germline V gives CDR1 SEHNR, CDR2 FQNEAQ (reference sequence). The CDR3 has 15 amino acids. V lost 11 bases to trimming and J lost 5 bases, with 25 bases between them. The CDR3 protein is CAVDGDSPLRDEQYF. The CDR3 nucleotides are TGTGCCGTAGATGGTGACAGCCCCTTACGGGACGAGCAGTACTTC.